This TCR beta chain was identified during a study of CD8+ T cells in alopecia areata. Whole-study context: Tofacitinib administration to treated patients was oral, at 5 to 10 mg twice daily. General study results and limits: Across lesional scalp, and particularly alopecia totalis/universalis, clonality surpassed that of normal scalp.

RNA extraction and reverse transcription yielded cDNA as sequencing template. Repertoires were generated with immunoSEQ multiplex PCR, while TCRdb's copy carries only in-frame clones and drops some. The sample includes hundreds of thousands of clones, around two thirds of them seen just once. Turning to this clone: What it recognizes is unknown.

Alopecia areata patients gave lesional scalp punch biopsies and peripheral blood samples. Sorting separated CD4+ and CD8+ T cells out of PBMCs. Germline loops: CDR1 LNHDA, CDR2 SQIVND (reference sequence). V gave up 3 bases and J gave up 3 bases, with 9 bases separating them. The CDR3 length is 13 residues. This receptor was taken from a human donor with alopecia areata. This chain joins TRBV19 and TRBJ2-7; D tentatively reads TRBD1 or TRBD2 (5 bases each). Material: CD4+ T cells sorted from blood, obtained at week 0. CDR3 in DNA: TGTGCCAGTAGTATCGAGGGGCGCTACGAGCAGTACTTC. Its translation is CASSIEGRYEQYF.